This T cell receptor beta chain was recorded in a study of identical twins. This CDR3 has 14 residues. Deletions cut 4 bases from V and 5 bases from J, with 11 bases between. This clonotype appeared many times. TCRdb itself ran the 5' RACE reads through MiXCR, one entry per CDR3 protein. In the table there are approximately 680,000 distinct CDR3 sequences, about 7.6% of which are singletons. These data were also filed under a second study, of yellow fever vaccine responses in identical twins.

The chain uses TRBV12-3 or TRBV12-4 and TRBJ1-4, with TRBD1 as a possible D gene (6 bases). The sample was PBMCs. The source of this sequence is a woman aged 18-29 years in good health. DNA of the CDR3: TGTGCCAGCAGTTCCGGGGGGCAGAATGAAAAACTGTTTTTT. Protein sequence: CASSSGGQNEKLFF.